These T cell receptor beta chains were read from a single sample in a study of CD8+CD57+ T cells in acquired aplastic anemia. One entry per CDR3 protein results from TCRdb running MiXCR on the reads. The table has fewer than 200,000 distinct CDR3 sequences, more than 45% seen once. Sequenced material: sorted CD4+, CD8+, or CD8+CD57+ T cells (not recorded which) from PBMCs. These receptors originate from a human donor with aplastic anemia. CDR3s leave out the opening cysteine and the closing phenylalanine or tryptophan.

v_call: TRBV9; cdr3_aa: ASSVVMGQGSGELF
v_call: TRBV20-1; cdr3_aa: SAERDGGYT
v_call: TRBV29-1; cdr3_aa: SVDGYLRTQY
v_call: TRBV10-3; cdr3_aa: AISESGGHNEQF
v_call: TRBV5-1; cdr3_aa: ASSPGLAGASDTQY
v_call: TRBV19; cdr3_aa: ARGGPNTEAF
v_call: TRBV7-9; cdr3_aa: ASSSGQGRSEAF
v_call: TRBV2; cdr3_aa: ASSAPGKEAGNTIY
v_call: TRBV7-2; cdr3_aa: ASSFSGGGNNEQF
v_call: TRBV2; cdr3_aa: AISERDSSYEQY
v_call: TRBV29-1; cdr3_aa: SVAGTGSSGNTIY
v_call: TRBV25-1; cdr3_aa: ASRLTGAGNTIY
v_call: TRBV27; cdr3_aa: ASSFGTGQSMQY
v_call: TRBV11-2; cdr3_aa: ASSLSRGQMNTEAF
v_call: TRBV12-3/TRBV12-4; cdr3_aa: ASSFAGVSENTIY
v_call: TRBV11-2; cdr3_aa: ASSLDSGGADTQY
v_call: TRBV2; cdr3_aa: ASSRDRATEAF
v_call: TRBV25-1; cdr3_aa: ASSELGQGYGYT